This T cell receptor (beta chain) comes out of a study of T cell changes during pregnancy in multiple sclerosis. The CDR3 covers 13 residues. Germline-derived CDR1 and CDR2 are SEHNR and FQNEAQ (reference sequence). V gave up 4 bases and J gave up 9 bases; unmatched junction bases: 3. This table comes from immunoSEQ multiplex PCR, and its TCRdb copy is limited to in-frame clones, with some not included. The table includes about 28,000 clones, about 89% detected once. The origin of this receptor is a female donor in good health, enrolled as a control in a pregnancy study. The chain employs TRBV7-9 and TRBJ2-2, with 9 bases fitting TRBD2. The starting material was CD4+ T cells from peripheral blood mononuclear cells, obtained in the first trimester of pregnancy. CDR3 in amino acids: CASSSGLARELFF. CDR3 DNA: TGTGCCAGCAGCTCAGGACTAGCGAGGGAGCTGTTTTTT.